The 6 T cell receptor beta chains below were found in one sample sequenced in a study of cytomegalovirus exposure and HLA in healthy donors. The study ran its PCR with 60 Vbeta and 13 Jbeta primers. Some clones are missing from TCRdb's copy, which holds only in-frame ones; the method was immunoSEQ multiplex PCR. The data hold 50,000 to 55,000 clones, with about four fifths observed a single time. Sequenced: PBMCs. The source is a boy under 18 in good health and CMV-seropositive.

The CDR3 DNA follows: TGTGCCAGCAGCGTAGAAGGAGGACAGCCCCAGCATTTT. Its translation is CASSVEGGQPQHF. This chain connects TRBV9 to TRBJ1-5, with D unclear. Germline-derived CDR1 and CDR2 are SGDLS and YYNGEE. The CDR3 length is 13 residues. V lost 0 bases to trimming and J lost 7 bases, with 8 bases between them.

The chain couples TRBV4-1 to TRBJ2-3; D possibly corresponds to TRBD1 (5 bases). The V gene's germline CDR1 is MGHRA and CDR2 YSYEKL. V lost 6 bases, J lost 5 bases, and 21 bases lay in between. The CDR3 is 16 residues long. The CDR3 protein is CASRPLTGSRRDTQYF. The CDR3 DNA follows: TGCGCCAGCAGACCACTAACAGGTTCCCGGCGAGATACGCAGTATTTT.

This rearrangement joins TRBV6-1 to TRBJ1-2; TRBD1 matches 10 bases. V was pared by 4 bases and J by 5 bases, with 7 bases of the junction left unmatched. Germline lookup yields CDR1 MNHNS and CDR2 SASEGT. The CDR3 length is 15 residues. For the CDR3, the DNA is TGTGCCAGCAGTGCGAGACAGGGGGCTTGGTATGGCTACACCTTC. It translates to CASSARQGAWYGYTF.

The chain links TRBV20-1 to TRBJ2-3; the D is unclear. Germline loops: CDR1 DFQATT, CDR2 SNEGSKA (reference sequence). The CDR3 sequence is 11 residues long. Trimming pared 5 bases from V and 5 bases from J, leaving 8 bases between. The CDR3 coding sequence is TGCAGTGCTCGCGTAAAAGATACGCAGTATTTT. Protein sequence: CSARVKDTQYF.

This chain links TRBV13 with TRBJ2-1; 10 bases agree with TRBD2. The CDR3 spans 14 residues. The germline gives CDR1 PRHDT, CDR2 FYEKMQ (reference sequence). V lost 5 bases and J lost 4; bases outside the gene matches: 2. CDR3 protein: CASSLAGEYNEQFF. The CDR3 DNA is TGTGCCAGCAGCCTAGCGGGGGAGTACAATGAGCAGTTCTTC.

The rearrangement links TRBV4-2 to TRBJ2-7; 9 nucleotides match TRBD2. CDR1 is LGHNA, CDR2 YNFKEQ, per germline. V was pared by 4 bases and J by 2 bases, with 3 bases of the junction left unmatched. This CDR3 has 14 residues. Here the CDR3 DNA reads TGTGCCAGCAGCCCTAGCGGGAACCCCTACGAGCAGTACTTC. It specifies CASSPSGNPYEQYF.